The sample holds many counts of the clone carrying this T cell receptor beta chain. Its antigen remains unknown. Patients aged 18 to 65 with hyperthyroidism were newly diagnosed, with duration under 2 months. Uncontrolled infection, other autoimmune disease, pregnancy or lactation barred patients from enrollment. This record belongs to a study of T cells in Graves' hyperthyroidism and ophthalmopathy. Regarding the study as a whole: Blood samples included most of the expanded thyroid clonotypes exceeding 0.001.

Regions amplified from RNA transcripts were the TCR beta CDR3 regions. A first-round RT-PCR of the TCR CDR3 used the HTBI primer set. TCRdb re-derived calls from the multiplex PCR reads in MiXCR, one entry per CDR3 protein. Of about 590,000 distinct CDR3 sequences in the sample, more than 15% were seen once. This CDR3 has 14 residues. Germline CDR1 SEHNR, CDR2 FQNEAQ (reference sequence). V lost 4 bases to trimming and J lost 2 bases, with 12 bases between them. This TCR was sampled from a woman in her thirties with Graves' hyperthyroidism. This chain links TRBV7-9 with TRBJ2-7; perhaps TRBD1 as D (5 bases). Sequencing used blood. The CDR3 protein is CASSSSSTAYEQYF. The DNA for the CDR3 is TGTGCCAGCAGCTCCAGCTCGACAGCCTACGAGCAGTACTTC.